This T cell receptor (beta chain) was captured in a study of human T cells and chemical hapten exposure. Notes on the study in general: No alteration of TCRs above 1 in 1000 frequency was seen with DPC sensitization.

The length of the CDR3 is 12 residues. Trimming cost V 7 bases and J 5 bases, with 10 bases left between them. The germline CDR1 and CDR2 sequences are SEHNR and FQNEAQ (reference sequence). The time point: pre-sensitization, week 0. This sample's treatment: therapeutic diphenylcyclopropenone sensitization with weekly scalp DPC. The drawing of blood occurred before each patch test was applied. Suited to DPC and affected by alopecia, the donors ranged from 18 to 70 years old. Turning to this clonotype: Its antigen remains unidentified.

TCRdb reprocessed the RACE reads with MiXCR, giving one entry per CDR3 protein. This table holds about 290,000 distinct CDR3 sequences, 7.5% to 9% found once. The J gene is TRBJ2-3, the V gene TRBV7-9; D remains ambiguous. The specimen was whole blood, collected in connection with sensitization to the hapten diphenylcyclopropenone (DPC). The sequence was collected from a man aged 18 to 30 with alopecia areata. Some clones in this sample may be carry-over from other donors' samples. The chain's CDR3 is CASTPAGDTQYF. CDR3 coding DNA: TGTGCCAGCACCCCGGCTGGAGATACGCAGTATTTT.